This passage covers 8 T cell receptor beta chains from one sample sequenced in a study of blood T cells in healthy people across ages. Next came a second PCR, run for roughly 6 to 11 cycles, which used a sample-barcoded 5' primer along with a J-beta primer mix. One entry per CDR3 protein results from TCRdb running MiXCR on the 5' RACE reads. The sample holds more than 1,000,000 distinct CDR3 sequences, approximately 25% seen once. These data were also filed under a second study, of T cells of mothers and their children.

Input material: blood. These receptors were taken from a girl aged 2-10 years in good health.

The rearrangement joins TRBV7-2 to TRBJ1-5; no firm D call. The germline V gene encodes CDR1 SGHTA and CDR2 FQGNSA. V shed 2 bases and J shed 0 bases, with 11 bases lying between them. This CDR3 comprises 16 residues. DNA of the CDR3: TGTGCCAGCAGCTTATGGGCGACGGATAGCAATCAGCCCCAGCATTTT. Its translation: CASSLWATDSNQPQHF.

The V gene is TRBV11-3, the J gene TRBJ1-3; the D is unclear. Germline V gene lookup returns CDR1 SGHNT and CDR2 YENEEA. Trimming removed 3 bases from V and 8 bases from J, with 11 bases in between. CDR3 size: 13 residues. CDR3 region: CASSFSSGDTIYF. In DNA, the CDR3 is TGTGCCAGCAGCTTTTCGAGCGGGGACACCATATATTTT.

This clonotype was counted a few times. CDR3 bases: TGCGCCAGCAGCCGATCGGGACTGGGGAACACTGAAGCTTTCTTT. Encoded protein: CASSRSGLGNTEAFF. The rearrangement joins TRBV4-1 to TRBJ1-1, with D possibly being TRBD1 (5 bases). Germline CDR1 MGHRA, CDR2 YSYEKL. V lost 4 bases to trimming and J lost 1 base, with 13 bases between them. There are 15 residues in the CDR3.

The chain uses TRBV10-3 and TRBJ2-3; unclear D gene. CDR1 is ENHRY, CDR2 SYGVKD, per germline. Trimming cost V 5 bases and J 5 bases, with 5 bases left between them. This CDR3 comprises 11 residues. CDR3 in DNA: TGTGCCATCAGTTCTCAAGATACGCAGTATTTT. Protein sequence: CAISSQDTQYF.

The gene calls are TRBV28 and TRBJ2-5; D possibly corresponds to TRBD1 (6 bases). The CDR3 is made up of 15 amino acids. V lost 7 bases and J 5 bases, leaving 20 bases between the germline ends. Germline loops: CDR1 MDHEN, CDR2 SYDVKM. CDR3 sequence: CASTDIGTKGETQYF. For the CDR3, the DNA is TGTGCCAGCACCGATATCGGGACAAAAGGGGAGACCCAGTACTTC.

The chain couples TRBV7-9 to TRBJ2-1; D gene ambiguous. The CDR3 sequence is 14 residues long. Trimming took off 2 bases at V and 4 bases at J, with 9 bases between the two ends. Germline CDR1 reads SEHNR; CDR2 reads FQNEAQ (reference sequence). The CDR3 here is CASSLTQPYNEQFF. The CDR3 bases are TGTGCCAGCAGCTTAACACAGCCGTACAATGAGCAGTTCTTC.

The chain links TRBV3-1 to TRBJ2-3, with D uncertain. CDR3 length: 13 amino acids. The germline gives CDR1 LGHDT, CDR2 YNNKEL (reference sequence). V was clipped by 6 bases and J by 1 base, with 8 bases between them. In DNA form, the CDR3 reads TGTGCCAGCAGGCCCTTAGGCACAGATACGCAGTATTTT. Amino acids: CASRPLGTDTQYF.

The gene calls are TRBV20-1 and TRBJ1-2, with D unresolved. The CDR3 length is 15 residues. CDR1 is DFQATT, CDR2 SNEGSKA, per germline (reference sequence). Trimming took off 4 bases at V and 4 bases at J, with 19 bases between the two ends. The CDR3 here is CSATSGNSPVYGYTF. Here the CDR3 DNA reads TGCAGTGCTACTAGCGGCAACAGCCCTGTCTATGGCTACACCTTC.